The sequence of this T cell receptor (beta chain) was determined in a study of blood T cell repertoires in COVID-19. Looking at the study overall: Italy, Spain and the United States were the sources of the convalescent and acute COVID-19 samples. The cDNA or gDNA used as material had been derived from T cells, B-cell-depleted T cells, or PBMCs.

Germline V CDR1 and CDR2: SQVTM, ANQGSEA. Deletions cut 1 base from V and 5 bases from J, with 11 bases between. This CDR3 is 13 amino acids long. Per the original data handling: Estimates of nucleated cell counts were drawn from the amplification of reference gene primers. Profiling relied on immunoSEQ multiplex PCR, and the TCRdb table lists in-frame clones only, not all of them. V, J and clone size derive from that table, while D and trimming were established from the DNA sequence. Of about 71,000 clones listed, roughly 83% are singletons. The rearrangement joins TRBV29-1 to TRBJ2-5; D unclear. Sample: peripheral blood. This receptor was identified in a man between 65 and 85 years old with acute or convalescent COVID-19. The CDR3 DNA reads TGCAGCGTTGAAGTACAGTCCAGGGAGACCCAGTACTTC. Its translation is CSVEVQSRETQYF.